This T cell receptor beta chain emerged from a study of control samples from healthy donors and cancer patients. TCRdb's copy holds only in-frame clones and misses some; the assay was immunoSEQ multiplex PCR. The sample shows just under 60,000 clones, approximately 92% of them seen only once. From germline, CDR1 is SGHTS and CDR2 YDEGEE. This CDR3 contains 13 residues. The V and J ends lost 4 bases and 4 bases respectively, with 9 bases between them. This chain uses TRBV5-8 with TRBJ1-3; D is undetermined. This TCR derives from a man aged 35 to 55 with colorectal cancer. Material: PBMCs. As DNA, the CDR3 is TGTGCCAGCAGCCCGGATACAGGAAACACCATATATTTT. Its translation is CASSPDTGNTIYF.